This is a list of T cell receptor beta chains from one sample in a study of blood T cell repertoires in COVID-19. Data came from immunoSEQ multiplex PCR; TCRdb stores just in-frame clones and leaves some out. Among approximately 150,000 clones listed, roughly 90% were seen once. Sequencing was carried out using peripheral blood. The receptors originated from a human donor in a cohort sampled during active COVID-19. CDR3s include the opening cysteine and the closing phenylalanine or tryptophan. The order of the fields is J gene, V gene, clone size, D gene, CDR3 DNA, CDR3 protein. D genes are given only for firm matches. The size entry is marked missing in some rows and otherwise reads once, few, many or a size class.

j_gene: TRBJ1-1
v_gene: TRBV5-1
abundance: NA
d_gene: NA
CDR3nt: TGCGCCAGCAGCTCCCGGGACACTCACACTGAAGCTTTCTTT
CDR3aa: CASSSRDTHTEAFF

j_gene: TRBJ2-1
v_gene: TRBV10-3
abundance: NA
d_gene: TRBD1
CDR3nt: TGTGCCATCAGTGAGGCATGGGACAGGGGAAACAATGAGCAGTTCTTC
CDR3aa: CAISEAWDRGNNEQFF

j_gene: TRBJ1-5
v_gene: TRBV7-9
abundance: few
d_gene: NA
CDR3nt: TGTGCCAGCAGCTTTGGAGATCAGCCCCAGCATTTT
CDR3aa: CASSFGDQPQHF

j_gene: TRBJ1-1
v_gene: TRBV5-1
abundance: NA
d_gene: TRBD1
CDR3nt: TGCGCCAGCAGCCCAGGGACAGGGTCGAACACTGAAGCTTTCTTT
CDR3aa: CASSPGTGSNTEAFF

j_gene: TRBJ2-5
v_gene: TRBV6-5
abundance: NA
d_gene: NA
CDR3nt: TGTGCCGGCGGGGTACAGGAGACCCAGTACTTC
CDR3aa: CAGGVQETQYF

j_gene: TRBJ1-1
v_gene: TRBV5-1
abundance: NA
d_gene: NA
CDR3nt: TGCGCCAGCAGCTGGACGGACAGGAACACTGAAGCTTTCTTT
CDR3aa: CASSWTDRNTEAFF

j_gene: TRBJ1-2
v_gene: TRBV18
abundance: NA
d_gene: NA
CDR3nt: TGTGCCAGCTCATCCGGGAACCACTATGGCTACACCTTC
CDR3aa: CASSSGNHYGYTF

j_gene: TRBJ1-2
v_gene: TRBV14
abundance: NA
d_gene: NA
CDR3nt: TGTGCCAGCAGCCAAGGGCGAAGGGGAATCTATGGCTACACCTTC
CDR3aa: CASSQGRRGIYGYTF

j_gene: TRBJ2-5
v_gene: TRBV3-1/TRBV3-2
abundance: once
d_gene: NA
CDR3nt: TGTGCCAGCAGCCGAAAGCAGGGACTGCGACAAGAGACCCAGTACTTC
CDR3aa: CASSRKQGLRQETQYF

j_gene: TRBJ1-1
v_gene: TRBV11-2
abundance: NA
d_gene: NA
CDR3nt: TGTGCCAGCAGCTTAGGGAGCGGGACTGAAGCTTTCTTT
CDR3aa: CASSLGSGTEAFF

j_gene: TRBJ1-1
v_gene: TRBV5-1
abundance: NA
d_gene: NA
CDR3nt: TGCGCCAGCAGCTTGAGGGGAGCGGGTACTGAAGCTTTCTTT
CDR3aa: CASSLRGAGTEAFF

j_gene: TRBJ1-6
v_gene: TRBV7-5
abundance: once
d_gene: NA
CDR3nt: TGTGTCAGAAGCTGTGACAGGTGTAATTCACCCCTCCACTTT
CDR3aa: CVRSCDRCNSPLHF

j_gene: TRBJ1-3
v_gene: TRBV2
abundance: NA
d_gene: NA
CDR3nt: TGTGCCAGCAGTGACAGAATGGCTGCTGGAAACACCATATATTTT
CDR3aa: CASSDRMAAGNTIYF

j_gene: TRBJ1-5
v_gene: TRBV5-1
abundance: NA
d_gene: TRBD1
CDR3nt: TGCGCCAGCAGCTTAGGGACAGGGGGACAGCCCCAGCATTTT
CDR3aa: CASSLGTGGQPQHF

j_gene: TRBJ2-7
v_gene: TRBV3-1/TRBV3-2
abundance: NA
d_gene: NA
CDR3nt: TGTGCCAGCAGCCAAGAGGTGATACGGTACGAGCAGTACTTC
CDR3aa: CASSQEVIRYEQYF

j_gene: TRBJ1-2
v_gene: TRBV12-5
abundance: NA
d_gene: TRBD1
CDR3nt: TGTGCTAGTGGTGGAAATCGGGACAGAGTCTATGGCTACACCTTC
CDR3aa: CASGGNRDRVYGYTF

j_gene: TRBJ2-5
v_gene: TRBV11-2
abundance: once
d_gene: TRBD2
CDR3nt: TGTGCCAGCAGCTTAACTAGCGGATATGAGACCCAGTACTTC
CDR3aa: CASSLTSGYETQYF

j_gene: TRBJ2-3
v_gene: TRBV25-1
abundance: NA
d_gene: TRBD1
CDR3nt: TGTGCCAGCAGTGAGACAGGGGGCGCGTATACGCAGTATTTT
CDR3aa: CASSETGGAYTQYF

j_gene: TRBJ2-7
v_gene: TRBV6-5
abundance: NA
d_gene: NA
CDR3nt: TGTGCCAGCAGTCCCCCTTACCCGACAGAGGCCGAGCAGTACTTC
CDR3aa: CASSPPYPTEAEQYF

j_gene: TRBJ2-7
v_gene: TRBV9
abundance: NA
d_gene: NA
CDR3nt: TGTGCCAGCAGCGAGGACAGCCTCCTGGACGAGCAGTACTTC
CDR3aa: CASSEDSLLDEQYF

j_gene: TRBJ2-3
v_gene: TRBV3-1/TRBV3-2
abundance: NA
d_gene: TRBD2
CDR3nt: TGTGCCAGCAGCCCCTTAGCGGGTTGGGCAGATACGCAGTATTTT
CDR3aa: CASSPLAGWADTQYF

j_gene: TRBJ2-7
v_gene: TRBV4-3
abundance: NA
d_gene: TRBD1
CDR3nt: TGCGCCAGCAGCCATCGACAGGGAAACGAGCAGTACTTC
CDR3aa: CASSHRQGNEQYF

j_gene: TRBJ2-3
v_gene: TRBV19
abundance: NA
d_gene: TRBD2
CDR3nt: TGTGCCAGTAGCCTAGCGGGGGATCGGACAGATACGCAGTATTTT
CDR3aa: CASSLAGDRTDTQYF

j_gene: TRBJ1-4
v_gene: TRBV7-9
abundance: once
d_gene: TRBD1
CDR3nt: TGTGCCAGTACAGGGGGTGAAAAACTGTTTTTT
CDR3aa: CASTGGEKLFF

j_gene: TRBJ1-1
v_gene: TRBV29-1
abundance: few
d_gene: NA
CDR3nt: TGCAGCGTTGGAGGTTTGAACACTGAAGCTTTCTTT
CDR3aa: CSVGGLNTEAFF

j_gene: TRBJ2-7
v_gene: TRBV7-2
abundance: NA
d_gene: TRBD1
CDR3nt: TGTGCCAGCAGCTGGACAGGGACCGGCGGGCAGTACTTC
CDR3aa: CASSWTGTGGQYF

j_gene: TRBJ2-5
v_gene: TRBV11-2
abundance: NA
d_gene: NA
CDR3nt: TGTGCCAGCAGCTTAGCCGGAGAGACCCAGTACTTC
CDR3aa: CASSLAGETQYF

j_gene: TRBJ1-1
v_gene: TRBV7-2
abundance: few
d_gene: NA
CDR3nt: TGTGCCAGCAGCCCGGTCTCCACGATAGCTGAAGCTTTCTTT
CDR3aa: CASSPVSTIAEAFF

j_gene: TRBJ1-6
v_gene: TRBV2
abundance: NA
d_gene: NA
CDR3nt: TGTGCCAGCAGGGCTTACTCCTATAATTCACCCCTCCACTTT
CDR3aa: CASRAYSYNSPLHF

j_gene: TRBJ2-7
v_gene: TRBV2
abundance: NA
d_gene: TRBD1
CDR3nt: TGTGCCAGCAGTGAGGGACAGGGTATCTACGAGCAGTACTTC
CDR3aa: CASSEGQGIYEQYF

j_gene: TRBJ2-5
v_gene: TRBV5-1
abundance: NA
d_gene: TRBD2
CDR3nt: TGCGCCAGCAGCGCCGGACTAGTAGAGACCCAGTACTTC
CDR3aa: CASSAGLVETQYF

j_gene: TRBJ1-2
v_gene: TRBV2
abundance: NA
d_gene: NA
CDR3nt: TGTGCCAGCTATCACAGGGCTGTAATGGGGTACTATGGCTACACCTTC
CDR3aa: CASYHRAVMGYYGYTF

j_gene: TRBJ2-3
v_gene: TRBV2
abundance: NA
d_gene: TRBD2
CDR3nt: TGTGCCAGCAACCCTAGCGGGGCCACCGATACGCAGTATTTT
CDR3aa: CASNPSGATDTQYF

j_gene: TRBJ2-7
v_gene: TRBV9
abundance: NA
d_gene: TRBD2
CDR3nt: TGTGCCAGCAGCCCTTCCGGGACTAGCGGCTACGAGCAGTACTTC
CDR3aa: CASSPSGTSGYEQYF

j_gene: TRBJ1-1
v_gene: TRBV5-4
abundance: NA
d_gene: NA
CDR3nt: TGTGCCAGCAGCCTACGGGGTGCCGCCGGGACTGAAGCTTTCTTT
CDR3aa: CASSLRGAAGTEAFF

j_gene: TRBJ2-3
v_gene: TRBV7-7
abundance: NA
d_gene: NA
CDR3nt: TGTGCCAGCAGCTTAGACGGGGGAACGCAGTATTTT
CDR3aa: CASSLDGGTQYF

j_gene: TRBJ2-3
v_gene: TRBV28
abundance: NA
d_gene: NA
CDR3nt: TGTGCCAGCAGCATACGAAGCGGTACGCAGTATTTT
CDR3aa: CASSIRSGTQYF

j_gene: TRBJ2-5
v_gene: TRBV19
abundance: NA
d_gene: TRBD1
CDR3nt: TGTGCCAGTAGTCCGGGGACAGGGAGTCGGCAAGAGACCCAGTACTTC
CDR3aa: CASSPGTGSRQETQYF

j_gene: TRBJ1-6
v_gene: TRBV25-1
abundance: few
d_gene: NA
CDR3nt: TGTGCCAGCAGTAACCGGGAAAACTATAATTCACCCCTCCACTTT
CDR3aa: CASSNRENYNSPLHF

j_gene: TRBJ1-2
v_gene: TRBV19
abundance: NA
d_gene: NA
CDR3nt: TGTGCCAGTAGTACCCAGGGCCCCTTGCTCTATGGCTACACCTTC
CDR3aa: CASSTQGPLLYGYTF

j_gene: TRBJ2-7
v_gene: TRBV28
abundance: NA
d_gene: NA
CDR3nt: TGTGCCAGCAGTTTCACCGGACGGGGCTCCTACGAGCAGTACTTC
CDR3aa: CASSFTGRGSYEQYF

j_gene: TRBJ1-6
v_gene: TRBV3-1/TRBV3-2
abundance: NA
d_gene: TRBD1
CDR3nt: TGTGCCAGCAGCCAAGAGGACAGGGATTCACCCCTCCACTTT
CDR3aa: CASSQEDRDSPLHF

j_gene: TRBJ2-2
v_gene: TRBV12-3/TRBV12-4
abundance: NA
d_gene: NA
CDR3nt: TGTGCCAGCAGTTTTTGGGGTCCCGGGGAGCTGCTTTTT
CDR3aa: CASSFWGPGELLF

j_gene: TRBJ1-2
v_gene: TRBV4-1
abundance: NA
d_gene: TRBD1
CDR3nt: TGCGCCAGCAGCCAAGTTGGCACAAGACAGGGCCAGTCTGGCTACACCTTC
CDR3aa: CASSQVGTRQGQSGYTF